The clone carrying this T cell receptor beta chain was seen a handful of times. Trimming removed 0 bases at V and 1 base at J, with 5 bases between. CDR3 length: 14 amino acids. From germline, CDR1 is KGHSH and CDR2 LQKENI. This entry belongs to a study of blood T cells in healthy people across ages. The use of a sample-barcoded 5' primer and a J-beta primer mix characterized a second PCR of about 6 to 12 cycles. TCRdb itself ran the 5' RACE reads through MiXCR, one entry per CDR3 protein. The profile shows 700,000 to 950,000 distinct CDR3 sequences, over 45% of them singletons. Peripheral blood from each donor was collected in a volume of about 9.9 milliliters.

Sequencing was carried out using blood. This clonotype was sampled from a man younger than 40 in good health. The chain joins TRBV18 to TRBJ2-3; D unclear. In DNA form, the CDR3 reads TGTGCCAGCTCACCACCTACTGGCACAGATACGCAGTATTTT. It is translated as CASSPPTGTDTQYF.